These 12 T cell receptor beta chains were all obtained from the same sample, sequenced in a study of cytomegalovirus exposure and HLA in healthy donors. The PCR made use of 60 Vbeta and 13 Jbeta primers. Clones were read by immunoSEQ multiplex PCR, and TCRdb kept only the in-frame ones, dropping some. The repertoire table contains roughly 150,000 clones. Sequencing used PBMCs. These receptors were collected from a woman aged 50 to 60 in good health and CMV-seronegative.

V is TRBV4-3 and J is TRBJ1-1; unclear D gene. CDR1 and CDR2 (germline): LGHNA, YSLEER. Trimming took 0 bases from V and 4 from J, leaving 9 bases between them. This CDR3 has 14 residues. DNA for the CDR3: TGCGCCAGCAGCCAAGATGGGCTGGGCACTGAAGCTTTCTTT. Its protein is CASSQDGLGTEAFF.

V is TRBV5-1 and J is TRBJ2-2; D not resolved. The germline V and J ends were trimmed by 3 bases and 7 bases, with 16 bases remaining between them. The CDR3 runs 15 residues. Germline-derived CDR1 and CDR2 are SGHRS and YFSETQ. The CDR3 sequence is CASSSSSHGDGELFF. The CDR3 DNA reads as TGCGCCAGCAGCTCTTCCAGTCATGGAGACGGGGAGCTGTTTTTT.

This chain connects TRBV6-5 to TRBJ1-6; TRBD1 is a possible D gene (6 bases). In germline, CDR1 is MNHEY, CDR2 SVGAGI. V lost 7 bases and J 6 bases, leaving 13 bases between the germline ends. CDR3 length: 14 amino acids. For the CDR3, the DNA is TGTGCCAGCACGCAGGGGAGGGGTAATTCACCCCTCCACTTT. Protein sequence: CASTQGRGNSPLHF.

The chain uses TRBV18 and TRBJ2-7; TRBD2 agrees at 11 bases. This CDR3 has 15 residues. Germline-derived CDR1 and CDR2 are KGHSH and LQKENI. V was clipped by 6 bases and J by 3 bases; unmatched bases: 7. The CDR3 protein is CASSDTGTSGYEQYF. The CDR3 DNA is TGTGCCAGCTCCGACACCGGGACTAGCGGCTACGAGCAGTACTTC.

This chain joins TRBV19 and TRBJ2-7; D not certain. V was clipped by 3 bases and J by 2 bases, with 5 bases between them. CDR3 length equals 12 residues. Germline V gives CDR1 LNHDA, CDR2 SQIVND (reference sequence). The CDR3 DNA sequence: TGTGCCAGTAGTATGAAGCCCTACGAGCAGTACTTC. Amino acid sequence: CASSMKPYEQYF.

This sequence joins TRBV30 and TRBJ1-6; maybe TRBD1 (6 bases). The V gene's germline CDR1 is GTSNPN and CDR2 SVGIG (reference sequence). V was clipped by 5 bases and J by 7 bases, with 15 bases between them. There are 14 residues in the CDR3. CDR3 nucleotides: TGTGCCTGGGGACGGGACACCGGGAATTCACCCCTCCACTTT. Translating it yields CAWGRDTGNSPLHF.

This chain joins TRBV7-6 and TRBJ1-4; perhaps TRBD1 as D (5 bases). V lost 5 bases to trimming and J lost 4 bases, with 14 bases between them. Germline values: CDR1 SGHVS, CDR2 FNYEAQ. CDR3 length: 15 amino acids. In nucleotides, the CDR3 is TGTGCCAGCAGCGGGGGACTGTCGGTTAATGAAAAACTGTTTTTT. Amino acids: CASSGGLSVNEKLFF.

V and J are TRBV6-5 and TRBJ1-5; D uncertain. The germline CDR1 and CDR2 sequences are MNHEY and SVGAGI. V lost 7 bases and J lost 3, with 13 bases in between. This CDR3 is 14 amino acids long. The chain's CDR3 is CASISGLPNQPQHF. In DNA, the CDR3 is TGTGCCAGCATCTCTGGACTCCCCAATCAGCCCCAGCATTTT.

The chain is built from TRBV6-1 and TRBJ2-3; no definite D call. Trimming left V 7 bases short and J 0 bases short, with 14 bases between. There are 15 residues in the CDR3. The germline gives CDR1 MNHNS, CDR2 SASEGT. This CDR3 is CASTILFSSTDTQYF. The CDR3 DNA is TGTGCCAGCACCATACTCTTTTCTAGCACAGATACGCAGTATTTT.

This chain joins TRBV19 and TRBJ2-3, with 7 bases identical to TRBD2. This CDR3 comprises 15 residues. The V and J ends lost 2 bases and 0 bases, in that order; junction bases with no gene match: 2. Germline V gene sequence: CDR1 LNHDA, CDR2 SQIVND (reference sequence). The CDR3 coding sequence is TGTGCCAGTAGTATAAAGGGACTAAGCACAGATACGCAGTATTTT. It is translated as CASSIKGLSTDTQYF.

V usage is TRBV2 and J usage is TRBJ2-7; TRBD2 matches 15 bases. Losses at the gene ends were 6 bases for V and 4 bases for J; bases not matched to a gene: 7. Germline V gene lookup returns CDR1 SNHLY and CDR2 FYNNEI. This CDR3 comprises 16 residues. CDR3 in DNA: TGTGCCAGCAGCAACAGGGGACTAGCGGGAGGATACGAGCAGTACTTC. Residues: CASSNRGLAGGYEQYF.

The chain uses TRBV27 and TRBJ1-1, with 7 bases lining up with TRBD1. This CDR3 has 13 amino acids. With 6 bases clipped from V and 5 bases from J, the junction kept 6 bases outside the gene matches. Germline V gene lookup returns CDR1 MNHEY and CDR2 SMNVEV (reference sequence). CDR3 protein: CASSRTGETEAFF. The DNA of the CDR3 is TGTGCCAGCAGCCGAACAGGGGAAACTGAAGCTTTCTTT.